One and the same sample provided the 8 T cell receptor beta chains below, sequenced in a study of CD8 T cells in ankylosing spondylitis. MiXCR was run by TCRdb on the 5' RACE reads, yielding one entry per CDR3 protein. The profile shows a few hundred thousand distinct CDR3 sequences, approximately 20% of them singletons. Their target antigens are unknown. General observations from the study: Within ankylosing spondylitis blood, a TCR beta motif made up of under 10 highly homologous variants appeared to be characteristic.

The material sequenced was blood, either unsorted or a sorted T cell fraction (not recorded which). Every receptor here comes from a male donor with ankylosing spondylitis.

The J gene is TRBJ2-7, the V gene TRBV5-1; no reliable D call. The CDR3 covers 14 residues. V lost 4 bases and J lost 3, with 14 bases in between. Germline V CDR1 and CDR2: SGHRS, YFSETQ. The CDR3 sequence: CASSLRVLDYEQYF. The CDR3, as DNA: TGCGCCAGCAGCCTACGGGTCTTGGACTACGAGCAGTACTTC.

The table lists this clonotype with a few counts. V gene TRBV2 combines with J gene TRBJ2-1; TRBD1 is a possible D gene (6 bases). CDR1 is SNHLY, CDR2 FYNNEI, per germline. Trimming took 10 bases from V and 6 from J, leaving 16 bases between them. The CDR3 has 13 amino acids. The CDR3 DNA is TGTGCCAACGACCAGGGGTCTGGCAATGAGCAGTTCTTC. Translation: CANDQGSGNEQFF.

This CDR3 is CASSLSTSSSYEQYF. The CDR3 DNA is TGCGCCAGCAGCTTGAGCACCTCAAGCTCCTACGAGCAGTACTTC. The chain couples TRBV5-1 to TRBJ2-7, with D uncertain. Trimming removed 1 base from V and 0 bases from J, with 11 bases in between. The germline gives CDR1 SGHRS, CDR2 YFSETQ. This CDR3 region has 15 residues.

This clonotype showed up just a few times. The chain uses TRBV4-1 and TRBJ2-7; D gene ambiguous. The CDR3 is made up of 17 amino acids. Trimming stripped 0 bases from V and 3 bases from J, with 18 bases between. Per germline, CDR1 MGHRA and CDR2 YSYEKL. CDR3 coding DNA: TGCGCCAGCAGCCAAGATCTCGCCCCTGCCGATTACTACGAGCAGTACTTC. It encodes CASSQDLAPADYYEQYF.

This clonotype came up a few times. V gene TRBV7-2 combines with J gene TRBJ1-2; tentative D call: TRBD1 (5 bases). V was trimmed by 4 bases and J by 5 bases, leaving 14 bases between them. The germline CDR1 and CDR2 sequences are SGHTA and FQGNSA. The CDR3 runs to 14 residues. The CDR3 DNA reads TGTGCCAGCAGCTGGGGTGGCGGGGCTTATGGCTACACCTTC. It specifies CASSWGGGAYGYTF.

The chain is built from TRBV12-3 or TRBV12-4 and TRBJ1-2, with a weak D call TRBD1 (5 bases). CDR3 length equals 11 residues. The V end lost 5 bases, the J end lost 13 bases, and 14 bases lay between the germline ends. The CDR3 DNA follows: TGTGCCAGCAGTCCCGGGACGTACGGCACCTTC. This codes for CASSPGTYGTF.

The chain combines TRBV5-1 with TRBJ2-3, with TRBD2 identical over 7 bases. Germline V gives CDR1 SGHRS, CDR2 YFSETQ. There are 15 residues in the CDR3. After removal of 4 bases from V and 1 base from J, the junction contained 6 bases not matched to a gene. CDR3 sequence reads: CASSDASGRTDTQYF. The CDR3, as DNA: TGCGCCAGCAGCGACGCTAGCGGACGCACAGATACGCAGTATTTT.

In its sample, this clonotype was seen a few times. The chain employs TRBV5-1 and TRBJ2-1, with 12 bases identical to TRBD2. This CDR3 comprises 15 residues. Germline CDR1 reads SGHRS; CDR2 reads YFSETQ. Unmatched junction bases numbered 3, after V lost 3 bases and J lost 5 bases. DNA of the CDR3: TGCGCCAGCAGCTCTAGCGGGAGGGGGGACAATGAGCAGTTCTTC. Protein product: CASSSSGRGDNEQFF.